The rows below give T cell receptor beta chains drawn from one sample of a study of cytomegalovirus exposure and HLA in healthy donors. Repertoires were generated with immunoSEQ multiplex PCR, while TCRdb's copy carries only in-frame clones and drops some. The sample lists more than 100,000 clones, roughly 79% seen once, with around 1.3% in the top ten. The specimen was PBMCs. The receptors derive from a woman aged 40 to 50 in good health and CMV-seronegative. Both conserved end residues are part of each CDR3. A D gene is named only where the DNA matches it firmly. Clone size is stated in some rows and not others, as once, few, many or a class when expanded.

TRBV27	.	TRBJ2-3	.	TGTGCCAGCAGTCCGCCCTACGACAGGCCTAGCACAGATACGCAGTATTTT	CASSPPYDRPSTDTQYF
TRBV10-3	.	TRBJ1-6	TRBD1	TGTGCCATTTCCCTTGGGACAGGGGATCGGACTTCACCCCTCCACTTT	CAISLGTGDRTSPLHF
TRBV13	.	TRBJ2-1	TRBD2	TGTGCCAGCAGCTTAATAAGCGGGGGGTTGGATGAGCAGTTCTTC	CASSLISGGLDEQFF
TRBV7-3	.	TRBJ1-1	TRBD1	TGTGCCAGCAGCTTACAGGGGGCCGGACCCCCGGTCACTGAAGCTTTCTTT	CASSLQGAGPPVTEAFF
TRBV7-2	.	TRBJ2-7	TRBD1	TGTGCCAGCAGCTTAGGGACCGGGACAGGTTCCTACGAGCAGTACTTC	CASSLGTGTGSYEQYF
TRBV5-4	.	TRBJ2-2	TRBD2	TGTGCCAGCAGCCAGGGACTAGCGCCCACCGGGGAGCTGTTTTTT	CASSQGLAPTGELFF
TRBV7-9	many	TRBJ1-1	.	TGTGCCAGCATATCGACAGGGAACACTGAAGCTTTCTTT	CASISTGNTEAFF
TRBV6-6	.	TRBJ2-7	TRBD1	TGTGCCAGCATGCCGGGACAGGGTTCCTCCTACGAGCAGTACTTC	CASMPGQGSSYEQYF
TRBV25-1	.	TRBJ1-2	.	TGTGCCAGCAGTGCCTCCTGGGGGGCTAACTATGGCTACACCTTC	CASSASWGANYGYTF
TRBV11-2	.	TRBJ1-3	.	TGTGCCAGCAGCCCTTCGGGGGACTCTGGAAACACCATATATTTT	CASSPSGDSGNTIYF
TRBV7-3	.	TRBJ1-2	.	TGTGCCAGCAGCCCTGGAACAGGGCCCTATGGCTACACCTTC	CASSPGTGPYGYTF
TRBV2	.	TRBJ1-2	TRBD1	TGTGCCAGCATATCGACAGGGGGCAAATCCCCGGGTGGCTACACCTTC	CASISTGGKSPGGYTF
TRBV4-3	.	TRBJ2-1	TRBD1	TGCGCCAGCAGCCAAGATACGGTTTTTTTACAGGGGGCGAATGAGCAGTTCTTC	CASSQDTVFLQGANEQFF
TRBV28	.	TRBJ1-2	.	TGTGCCAGCAGCCCTTTTTCGGTTGCTAACTATGGCTACACCTTC	CASSPFSVANYGYTF
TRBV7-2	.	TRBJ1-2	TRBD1	TGTGCCAGCAGCTTAGACACAGGGGGCTACTATGGCTACACCTTC	CASSLDTGGYYGYTF
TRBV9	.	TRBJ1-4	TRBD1	TGTGCCAGCAGCTTACGGACAGGGAATAATGAAAAACTGTTTTTT	CASSLRTGNNEKLFF
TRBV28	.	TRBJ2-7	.	TGTGCCAGCAGTACGTCCACAGGGTCTCTCTCCTACGAGCAGTACTTC	CASSTSTGSLSYEQYF
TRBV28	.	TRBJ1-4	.	TGTGCCAGCAGTTTCGGAAGGCAGGGCGTTGAAAAACTGTTTTTT	CASSFGRQGVEKLFF
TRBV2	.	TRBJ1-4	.	TGTGCCAGCAGTGAAATAAGGGGCCCTGCAACATTT	CASSEIRGPATF
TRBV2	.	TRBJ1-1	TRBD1	TGTGCCAGCAGTTACCATCCGACAGGGGAAGGTGAAGCTTTCTTT	CASSYHPTGEGEAFF
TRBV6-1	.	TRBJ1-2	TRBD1	TGTGCCAGCAATCACAGGGGGAACTATGGCTACACCTTC	CASNHRGNYGYTF
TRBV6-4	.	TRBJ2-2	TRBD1	TGTGCCAGCAGACCAGACAGGGTGGCCGGGGAGCTGTTTTTT	CASRPDRVAGELFF
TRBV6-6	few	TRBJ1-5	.	TGTGCCAGCAGTTACGGTGGGGGGGAACAGCCCCAGCATTTT	CASSYGGGEQPQHF
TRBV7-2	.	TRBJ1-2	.	TGTGCCAGCAGCTTCGTCCGGGGCTACACCTTC	CASSFVRGYTF
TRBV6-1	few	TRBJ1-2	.	TGTGCCAGCAGTGAACTGAGACAGGCAGGGACTAACTATGGCTACACCTTC	CASSELRQAGTNYGYTF
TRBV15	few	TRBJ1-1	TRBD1	TGTGCCACCGCAGGAGGGCAGGGGGGTCCCACTGAAGCTTTCTTT	CATAGGQGGPTEAFF
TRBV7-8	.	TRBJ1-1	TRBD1	TGTGCCAGCAGCTTAGAGGGACAGGGTGACACTGAAGCTTTCTTT	CASSLEGQGDTEAFF
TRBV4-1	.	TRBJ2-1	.	TGCGCCAGCAGCCGTCCCGGCGGTGAGCAGTTCTTC	CASSRPGGEQFF
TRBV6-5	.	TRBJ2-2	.	TGTGCCAGCAACCAAGGGGGATACGGGGAGCTGTTTTTT	CASNQGGYGELFF
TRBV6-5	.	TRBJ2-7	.	TGTGCCAGCAGTTACTCCTGGAGCGGTGCCTACGAGCAGTACTTC	CASSYSWSGAYEQYF
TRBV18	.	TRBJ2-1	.	TGTGCCAGCTCTATTATCGATGAGCAGTTCTTC	CASSIIDEQFF
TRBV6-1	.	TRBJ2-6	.	TGTGCCAGCAGTGACCTGACAGGTTACTCTGGGGCCAACGTCCTGACTTTC	CASSDLTGYSGANVLTF
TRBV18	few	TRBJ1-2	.	TGTGCCAGCTCACCATATCTCACAGATTCTAACTATGGCTACACCTTC	CASSPYLTDSNYGYTF
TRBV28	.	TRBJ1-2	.	TGTGCCAGCAGTTCGACGGGTCTCTATGGCTACACCTTC	CASSSTGLYGYTF
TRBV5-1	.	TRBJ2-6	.	TGCGCCAGCAAGTTGGACAGAGGAAGCTCTGGGGCCAACGTCCTGACTTTC	CASKLDRGSSGANVLTF
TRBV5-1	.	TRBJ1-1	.	TGCGCCAGCAGCTATACAGGATCAACTGGGGGCTCGGGGGCTTTCTTT	CASSYTGSTGGSGAFF
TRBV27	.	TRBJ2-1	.	TGTGCCAGCCGCTACAAACAGGTTTCGGACTACAATGAGCAGTTCTTC	CASRYKQVSDYNEQFF
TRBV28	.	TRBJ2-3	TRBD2	TGTGCCAGCAGCCAAGAGCGGGGGGCCACAGATACGCAGTATTTT	CASSQERGATDTQYF
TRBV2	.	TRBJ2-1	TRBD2	TGTGCCAGCACCTTAGCGGGGTACAATGAGCAGTTCTTC	CASTLAGYNEQFF
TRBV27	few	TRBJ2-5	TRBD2	TGTGCCAGCAGTTCACACCGGCCCTTGGGGGGGGAGACCCAGTACTTC	CASSSHRPLGGETQYF
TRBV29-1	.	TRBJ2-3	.	TGCAGCGTTGAGGCGACAGGTACGCAGTATTTT	CSVEATGTQYF
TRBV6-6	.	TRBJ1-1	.	TGTGCCAGCAGTGGGACGGACAGAATTTACACTGAAGCTTTCTTT	CASSGTDRIYTEAFF
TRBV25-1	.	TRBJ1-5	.	TGTGCCAGCAGTGAACAGGGTCGTGAGCAGCCCCAGCATTTT	CASSEQGREQPQHF
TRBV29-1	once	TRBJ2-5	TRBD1	TGCAGCGTCGCCGGGACAGGGAGCCAAGAGACCCAGTACTTC	CSVAGTGSQETQYF